The present T cell receptor beta chain was sequenced within a study of T cell responses to AZD1222 COVID-19 vaccine. Study overall: Doses given second, at about 4 or about 12 weeks, were pooled. Overall study results and limits: White British people made up most donors, females outnumbered males, and clonal diversity was possibly underestimated. Repertoire sampling was restricted to post-peak T cell response timepoints. Targets within unmutated variant regions were reportedly found for nearly half of spike-specific TCRs.

On this clone itself: As yet, its antigen is unknown.

The V and J ends lost 0 bases and 2 bases respectively, with 13 bases between them. Germline V gene data show CDR1 as MNHEY and CDR2 as SVGEGT. The CDR3 has 16 amino acids. The table came from immunoSEQ multiplex PCR; TCRdb's copy has only in-frame clones and leaves some out. The table has tens of thousands of clones, about 92% seen once. The sample was peripheral blood, taken on day 0 of AZD1222 vaccination. This chain joins TRBV6-2 or TRBV6-3 and TRBJ1-1; D call uncertain. The receptor was isolated from an adult in good health. In DNA, the CDR3 is TGTGCCAGCAGTTACTCGATAAGTAGGCTCAACACTGAAGCTTTCTTT. Translation: CASSYSISRLNTEAFF.